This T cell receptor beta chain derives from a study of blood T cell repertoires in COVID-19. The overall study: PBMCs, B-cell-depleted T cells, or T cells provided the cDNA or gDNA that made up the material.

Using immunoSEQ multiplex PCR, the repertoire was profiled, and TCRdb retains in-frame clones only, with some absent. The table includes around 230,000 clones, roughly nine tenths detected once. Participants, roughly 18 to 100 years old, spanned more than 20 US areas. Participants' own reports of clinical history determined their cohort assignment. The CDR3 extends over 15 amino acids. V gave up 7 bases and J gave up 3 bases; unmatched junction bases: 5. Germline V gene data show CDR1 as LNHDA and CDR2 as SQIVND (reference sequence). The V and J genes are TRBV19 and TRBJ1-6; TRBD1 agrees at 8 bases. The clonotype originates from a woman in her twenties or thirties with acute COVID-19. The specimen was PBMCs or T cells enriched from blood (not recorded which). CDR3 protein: CASTKTGVYNSPLHF. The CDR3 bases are TGTGCCAGTACAAAGACAGGGGTCTATAATTCACCCCTCCACTTT.